One sample yielded the 7 T cell receptor beta chains listed below, sequenced in a study of shared clonotypes between healthy human individuals. Assay: immunoSEQ multiplex PCR; the TCRdb copy retains only in-frame clones and omits some. The sample shows under 1,900,000 clones, about 98.5% of them seen only once. Sequenced material: naive CD4+ T cells sorted from blood. Specified subset: CD45RA+ positively selected. These receptors were obtained from a man aged 30 to 39 in good health.

The chain is built from TRBV7-9 and TRBJ1-5; 10 nucleotides line up with TRBD1. Germline values: CDR1 SEHNR, CDR2 FQNEAQ (reference sequence). The CDR3 length is 15 residues. With 3 bases clipped from V and 4 bases from J, the junction kept 3 bases outside the gene matches. CDR3 amino acids: CASSLTGGLNQPQHF. The DNA of the CDR3 is TGTGCCAGCAGCTTGACAGGGGGCCTTAATCAGCCCCAGCATTTT.

The V gene is TRBV27, the J gene TRBJ1-5; D possibly corresponds to TRBD1 (6 bases). CDR1 and CDR2 from the germline V gene are MNHEY and SMNVEV (reference sequence). Trimming took off 2 bases at V and 1 base at J, with 12 bases between the two ends. CDR3 length equals 16 residues. This chain's CDR3 is CASSLGGSQSNQPQHF. CDR3 bases: TGTGCCAGCAGTTTAGGGGGCAGCCAGAGCAATCAGCCCCAGCATTTT.

The rearrangement uses TRBV7-4 and TRBJ1-5; 7 nucleotides line up with TRBD1. V lost 2 bases to trimming and J lost 7 bases; unmatched junction nucleotides: 5. This CDR3 is 14 amino acids long. The germline V gene has CDR1 SGHVT and CDR2 SQSDAQ. CDR3: CASSLTGEGQPQHF. The CDR3 DNA follows: TGTGCCAGCAGCTTAACAGGGGAGGGCCAGCCCCAGCATTTT.

V usage is TRBV9 and J usage is TRBJ2-5; 7 positions agree with TRBD1. The CDR3 length is 14 residues. V lost 4 bases, J lost 1 base, and 4 bases stayed unmatched. CDR1 is SGDLS, CDR2 YYNGEE, per germline. CDR3 nucleotides: TGTGCCAGCAGCCCGGGACAGCTCCAAGAGACCCAGTACTTC. As protein: CASSPGQLQETQYF.

V usage is TRBV5-1 and J usage is TRBJ2-5, with TRBD1 matching 10 bases. The trim removed 0 bases at V and 4 bases at J, leaving 6 bases unmatched. Per the germline V gene, CDR1 is SGHRS and CDR2 is YFSETQ. The CDR3 loop spans 16 amino acids. CDR3 DNA sequence: TGCGCCAGCAGCTTGGCCGGGACAGGGGTCGGAGAGACCCAGTACTTC. It yields the protein CASSLAGTGVGETQYF.

The rearrangement uses TRBV7-3 and TRBJ2-1, with D unresolved. The CDR3 sequence is 14 residues long. Trimming shortened V by 0 bases and J by 2 bases, and 5 bases separated the two germline ends. CDR1 and CDR2 (germline): SGHTA, FQGTGA. The CDR3 DNA reads as TGTGCCAGCAGCTTAACCCTTGCCTACAATGAGCAGTTCTTC. It is translated as CASSLTLAYNEQFF. Variable domain in full (rest from reference TRBV7-3 and TRBJ2-1): GAGVSQTPSNKVTEKGKYVELRCDPISGHTALYWYRQSLGQGPEFLIYFQGTGAADDSGLPNDRFFAVRPEGSVSTLKIQRTERGDSAVYLCASSLTLAYNEQFFGPGTRLTVL.

The rearrangement joins TRBV16 to TRBJ2-7; the D gene could be TRBD1 or TRBD2 (6 bases each). Trimming stripped 0 bases from V and 7 bases from J, with 19 bases between. In germline, CDR1 is KGHSY, CDR2 FQNENV. This CDR3 spans 16 amino acids. CDR3 nucleotide sequence: TGTGCCAGCAGCCAATCGGTGGGCGGGGACAAACAGGAGCAGTACTTC. It yields the protein CASSQSVGGDKQEQYF.